This entry features one T cell receptor beta chain sequence. Antigen: not known. Terminally differentiated effector memory CD45RA+ cells were left out of the naive CD8 fraction, which was CD45RO-negative and positively selected for CCR7. This entry belongs to a study of shared clonotypes between healthy human individuals. Study-level points and caveats: The sole specimen, blood, was sampled, and tissue repertoires likely differ. Clonotypes that were shared across a handful of donors made up roughly 5.2% of naive CD4 clonotypes.

Splitting of each subset's genomic DNA was done evenly across several immunoSEQ plates. Clones were read by immunoSEQ multiplex PCR, and TCRdb kept only the in-frame ones, dropping some. The table includes roughly 2,000,000 clones, about 95% detected once. V was pared by 1 base and J by 5 bases, with 4 bases of the junction left unmatched. The CDR3 covers 14 residues. In germline, CDR1 is SGDLS, CDR2 YYNGEE. The receptor's source is a man aged 18 to 29 in good health. This chain joins TRBV9 and TRBJ2-5; TRBD1 agrees at 8 bases. Sequencing was done on a sample of naive CD8+ T cells sorted from blood. This chain's CDR3 is CASSVQGAEETQYF. DNA of the CDR3: TGTGCCAGCAGCGTACAGGGGGCCGAGGAGACCCAGTACTTC.